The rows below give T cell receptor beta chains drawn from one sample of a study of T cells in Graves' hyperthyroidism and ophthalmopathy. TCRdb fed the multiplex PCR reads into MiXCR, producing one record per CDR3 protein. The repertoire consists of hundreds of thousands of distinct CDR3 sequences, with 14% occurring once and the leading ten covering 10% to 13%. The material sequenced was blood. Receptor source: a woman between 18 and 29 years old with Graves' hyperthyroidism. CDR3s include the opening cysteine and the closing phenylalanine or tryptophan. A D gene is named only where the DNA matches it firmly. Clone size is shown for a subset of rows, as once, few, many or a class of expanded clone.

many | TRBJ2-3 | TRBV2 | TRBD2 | TGTGCCAGCAGTGTACGTGACGGGAGGGCCCGACGCACAGATACGCAGTATTTT | CASSVRDGRARRTDTQYF
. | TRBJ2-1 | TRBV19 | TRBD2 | TGTGCCAGTAGTATACTGGCACTAGCGGTGAATGAGCAGTTCTTC | CASSILALAVNEQFF
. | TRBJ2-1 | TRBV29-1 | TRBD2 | TGCAGCGCCAGGAGCGGGACCCGCTTCGGTGAGCAGTTCTTC | CSARSGTRFGEQFF
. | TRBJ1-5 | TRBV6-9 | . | TGTGCCAGCAGTTACGCGGCAGGGCTTCAGCCCCAGCATTTT | CASSYAAGLQPQHF
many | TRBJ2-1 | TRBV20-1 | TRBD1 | TGCAGTGCTAGTGGACAGGGCTATGAGCAGTTCTTC | CSASGQGYEQFF
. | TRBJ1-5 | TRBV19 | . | TGTGCCAGTAGTATCTGGGGCCGGATTAGCAATCAGCCCCAGCATTTT | CASSIWGRISNQPQHF
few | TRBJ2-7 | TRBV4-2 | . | TGTGCCAGCAGCCAAGAGCAATCTGGAGGGAGATTCTGGCAGTACTTC | CASSQEQSGGRFWQYF
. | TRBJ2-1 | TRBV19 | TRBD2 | TGTGCCAGTATGGAGGGGACTAGCTCCTACAATGAGCAGTTCTTC | CASMEGTSSYNEQFF
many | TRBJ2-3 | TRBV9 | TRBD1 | TGTGCCAGCAGCGTCAGTACCGGGACAGGGGGCAGAACAGATACGCAGTATTTT | CASSVSTGTGGRTDTQYF
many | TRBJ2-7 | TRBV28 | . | TGTGCCAGCAGTTTAAACCCGACTCACCTCTACGAGCAGTACTTC | CASSLNPTHLYEQYF
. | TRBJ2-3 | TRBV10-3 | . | TGTGCCACTTTGGCAGGGACTTCAGATACGCAGTATTTT | CATLAGTSDTQYF
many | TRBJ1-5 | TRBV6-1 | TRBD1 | TGTGCCAGCCGGGGCTTGGGACAGGGGGATCAGCCCCAGCATTTT | CASRGLGQGDQPQHF
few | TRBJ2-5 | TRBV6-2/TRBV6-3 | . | TGTGCCAGCAGTCGGGACTTAAAAGAGACCCAGTACTTC | CASSRDLKETQYF
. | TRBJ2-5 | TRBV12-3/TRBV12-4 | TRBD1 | TGTGCCAGCAGCTTCGGACAGGGGTGGGAGACCCAGTACTTC | CASSFGQGWETQYF
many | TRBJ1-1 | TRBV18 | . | TGTGCCAGCTCACCCCCGGGACAACCGAACACTGAAGCTTTCTTT | CASSPPGQPNTEAFF
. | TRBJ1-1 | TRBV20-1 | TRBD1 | TGCAGTGCCCTCCGGGACAGGGTCAACACTGAAGCTTTCTTT | CSALRDRVNTEAFF
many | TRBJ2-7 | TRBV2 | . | TGTGCCAGCAGAGGCACAGGGCGTCGCTACGAGCAGTACTTC | CASRGTGRRYEQYF
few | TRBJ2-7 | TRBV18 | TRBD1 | TGTGCCAGCTCACCGCTAGTCGGGACAGGGGTAAACCCTTCCTACGAGCAGTACTTC | CASSPLVGTGVNPSYEQYF
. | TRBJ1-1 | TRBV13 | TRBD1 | TGTGCCAGCAGAACCACACAGGGGGTGGTAATGAACACTGAAGCTTTCTTT | CASRTTQGVVMNTEAFF
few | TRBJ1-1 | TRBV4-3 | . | TGCGCCAGCAGCCAAGGATGGCGAAACACTGAAGCTTTCTTT | CASSQGWRNTEAFF
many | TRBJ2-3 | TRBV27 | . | TGTGCCAGCAGCCGACTGGCTAGCACAGATACGCAGTATTTT | CASSRLASTDTQYF
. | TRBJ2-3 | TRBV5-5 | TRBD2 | TGTGCCAGCAGCATGGGACTAGCGGGAGGGGGGGCTAGCACAGATACGCAGTATTTT | CASSMGLAGGGASTDTQYF
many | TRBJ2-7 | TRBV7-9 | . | TGTGCCAGCAGCTTATCGTCCGGGTTTCACTACGAGCAGTACTTC | CASSLSSGFHYEQYF
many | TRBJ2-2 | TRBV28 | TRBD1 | TGTGCCAGCACCGAAGGGGGACAGGGGGGAACCGGGGAGCTGTTTTTT | CASTEGGQGGTGELFF
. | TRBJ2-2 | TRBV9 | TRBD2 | TGTGCCAGCAGCGCACGAGGACCGGGACTAGACGGCGGGGAGCTGTTTTTT | CASSARGPGLDGGELFF
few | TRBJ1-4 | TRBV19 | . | TGTGCCAGTAGTTCCTATCAGGGGGAAAAACTGTTTTTT | CASSSYQGEKLFF
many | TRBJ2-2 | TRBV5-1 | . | TGCGCCAGCAGCTCGGTGGTAGCGCACACCGGGGAGCTGTTTTTT | CASSSVVAHTGELFF
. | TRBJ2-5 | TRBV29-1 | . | TGCAGCGGGTACCAAGAGACCCAGTACTTC | CSGYQETQYF
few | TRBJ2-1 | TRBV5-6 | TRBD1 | TGTGCCAGCAGCTTGGCAACAGGGGGCTATGAGCAGTTCTTC | CASSLATGGYEQFF
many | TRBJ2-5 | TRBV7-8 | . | TGTGCCAGCACCATTATCACGTCAGGGTCAGAGACCCAGTACTTC | CASTIITSGSETQYF
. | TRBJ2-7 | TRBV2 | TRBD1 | TGTGCCAGCAGTCCACAGGGGGCTATCCCCTACGAGCAGTACTTC | CASSPQGAIPYEQYF
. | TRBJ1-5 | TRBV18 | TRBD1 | TGTGCCAGCTCACCCTCGGACAGGGCCAATCAGCCCCAGCATTTT | CASSPSDRANQPQHF
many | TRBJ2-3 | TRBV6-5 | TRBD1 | TGTGCCAGCAGTTACCGCCGGAGCACAGGGGGCACAGATACGCAGTATTTT | CASSYRRSTGGTDTQYF
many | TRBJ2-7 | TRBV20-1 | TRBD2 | TGCAGTGCTACCCCGGGTAGCGGGGCCTCCTACGAGCAGTACTTC | CSATPGSGASYEQYF
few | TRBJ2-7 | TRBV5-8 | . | TGTGCCAGCAGTGACAGTCTTTTTCGGTCCTACGAGCAGTACTTC | CASSDSLFRSYEQYF
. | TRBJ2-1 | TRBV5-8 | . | TGTGCCAGCAGCTTGGAAACAGCATGGGGGATCAATGAGCAGTTCTTC | CASSLETAWGINEQFF
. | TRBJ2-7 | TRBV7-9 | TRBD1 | TGTGCCAGCAGCTTAGGGGACAGGGCTGCTTACGAGCAGTACTTC | CASSLGDRAAYEQYF
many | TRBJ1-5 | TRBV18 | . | TGTGCCAGCTCACCATTTGCAGGGTTAAGCAATCAGCCCCAGCATTTT | CASSPFAGLSNQPQHF
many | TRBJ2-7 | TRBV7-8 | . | TGTGCCAGCAGCTTCCCCGGGCAGCTCTACGAGCAGTACTTC | CASSFPGQLYEQYF
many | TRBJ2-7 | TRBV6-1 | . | TGTGCCAGCAGTGCCCTACAGGTACGCTCCTACGAGCAGTACTTC | CASSALQVRSYEQYF
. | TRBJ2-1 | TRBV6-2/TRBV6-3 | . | TGTGCCAGCAGTTACGGTAGTCGGAACTGGGGCAATGAGCAGTTCTTC | CASSYGSRNWGNEQFF
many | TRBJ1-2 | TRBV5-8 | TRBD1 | TGTGCCAGCAGCGCGGTCGTTTGGGACAGGGAAGGTTACAATGGCTACACCTTC | CASSAVVWDREGYNGYTF
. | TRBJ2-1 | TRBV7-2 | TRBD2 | TGTGCCAGCAGCTTACCTAGCGGGGCGCGAGAGCAGTTCTTC | CASSLPSGAREQFF